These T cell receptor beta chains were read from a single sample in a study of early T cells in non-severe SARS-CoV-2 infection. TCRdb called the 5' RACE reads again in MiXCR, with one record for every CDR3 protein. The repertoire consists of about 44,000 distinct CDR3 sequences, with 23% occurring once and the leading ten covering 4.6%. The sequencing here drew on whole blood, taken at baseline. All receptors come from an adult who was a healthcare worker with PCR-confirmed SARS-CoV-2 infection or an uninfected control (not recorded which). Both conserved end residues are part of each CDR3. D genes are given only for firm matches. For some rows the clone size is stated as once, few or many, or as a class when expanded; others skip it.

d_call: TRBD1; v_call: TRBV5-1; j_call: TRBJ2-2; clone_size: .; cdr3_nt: TGCGCCAGCAGTTCGGGACAGATGAACACCGGGGACCTGTTTTTT; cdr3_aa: CASSSGQMNTGDLFF
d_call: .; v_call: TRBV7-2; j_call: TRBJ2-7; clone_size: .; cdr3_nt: TGTGCCAGCAGCCCCCTCTACGAGCAGTACTTC; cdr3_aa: CASSPLYEQYF
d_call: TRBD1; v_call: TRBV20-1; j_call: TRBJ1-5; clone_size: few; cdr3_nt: TGCAGTGCTAGACTTTCAGGGGGCGGTCAGCCCCAGCATTTT; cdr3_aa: CSARLSGGGQPQHF
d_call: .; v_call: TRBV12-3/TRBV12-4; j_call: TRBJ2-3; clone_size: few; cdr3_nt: TGTGCCAGCATCCTTGGGGGGACAGATACGCAGTATTTT; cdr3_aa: CASILGGTDTQYF
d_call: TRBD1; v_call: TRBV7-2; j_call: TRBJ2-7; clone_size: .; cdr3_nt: TGTGCCAGCAGCCGGGACAGGGCAACCTACGAGCAGTACTTC; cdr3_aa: CASSRDRATYEQYF
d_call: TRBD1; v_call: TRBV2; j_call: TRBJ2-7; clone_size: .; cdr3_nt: TGTGCCACCTCTGGGACAGCGGTCTACGAGCAGTACTTC; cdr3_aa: CATSGTAVYEQYF
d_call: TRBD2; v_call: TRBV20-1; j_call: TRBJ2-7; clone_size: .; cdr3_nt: TGCAGTGCTAGAGCTTGGACTAGCGGGGGAAGATACGAGCAGTACTTC; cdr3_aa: CSARAWTSGGRYEQYF
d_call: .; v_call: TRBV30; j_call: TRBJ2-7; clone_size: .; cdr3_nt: TGTGCCTGGAGTGACCAAGCCTACGAGCAGTACTTC; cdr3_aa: CAWSDQAYEQYF
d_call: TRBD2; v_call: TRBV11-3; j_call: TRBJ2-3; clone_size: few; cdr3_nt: TGTGCCAGCAGCCTTACCCATTTAGCGGGGGAGAACACAGATACGCAGTATTTT; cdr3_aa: CASSLTHLAGENTDTQYF
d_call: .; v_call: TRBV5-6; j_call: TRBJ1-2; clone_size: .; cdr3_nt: TGTGCCAGCAGCGCTTCCGTCAACTATGGCTACACCTTC; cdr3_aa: CASSASVNYGYTF
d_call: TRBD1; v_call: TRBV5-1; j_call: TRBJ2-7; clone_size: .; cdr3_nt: TGCGCCAGCAGCCGAGATACAGGGGAATCCTACGAGCAGTACTTC; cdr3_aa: CASSRDTGESYEQYF
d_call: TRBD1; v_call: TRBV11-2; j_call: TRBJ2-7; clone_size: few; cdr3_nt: TGTGCCAGCAGACATGGACAGGGGCTAGGTCCCTACGAGCAGTACTTC; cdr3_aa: CASRHGQGLGPYEQYF
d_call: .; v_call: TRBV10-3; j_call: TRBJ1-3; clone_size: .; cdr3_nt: TGTGCCGCGGGACCGCAGCCTGGAAACACCATATATTTT; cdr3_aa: CAAGPQPGNTIYF
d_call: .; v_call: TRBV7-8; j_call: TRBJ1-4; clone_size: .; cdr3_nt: TGTGCCAGCAGCTTGGGTAATGAAAAACTGTTTTTT; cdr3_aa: CASSLGNEKLFF
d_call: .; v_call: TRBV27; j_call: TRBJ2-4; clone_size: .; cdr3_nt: TGTGCCAGCAGTTTATCCAGACTCAAAAACATTCAGTACTTC; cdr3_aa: CASSLSRLKNIQYF
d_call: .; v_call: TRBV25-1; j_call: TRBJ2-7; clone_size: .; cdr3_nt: TGTGCCAGCAGTGGAATTGGTACCCACGAGCAGTACTTC; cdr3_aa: CASSGIGTHEQYF
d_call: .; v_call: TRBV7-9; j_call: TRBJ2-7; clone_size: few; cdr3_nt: TGTGCCAGCAGCCTGGGTGGGCCCTACGAGCAGTACTTC; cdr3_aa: CASSLGGPYEQYF
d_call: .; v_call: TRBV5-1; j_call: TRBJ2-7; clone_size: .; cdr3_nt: TGCGCCAGCAGCGCGGGGACAGAGCAGTACTTC; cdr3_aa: CASSAGTEQYF
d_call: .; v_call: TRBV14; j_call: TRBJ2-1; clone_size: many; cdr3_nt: TGTGCCAGCAGCCAAGCGGGTTATGAGCAGTTCTTC; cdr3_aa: CASSQAGYEQFF
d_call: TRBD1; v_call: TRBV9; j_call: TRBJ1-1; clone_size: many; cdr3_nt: TGTGCCAGCAGCGTAGAGCCAGGGGGCCTGAACACTGAAGCTTTCTTT; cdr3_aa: CASSVEPGGLNTEAFF
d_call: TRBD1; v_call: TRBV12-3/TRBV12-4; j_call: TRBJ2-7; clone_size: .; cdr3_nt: TGTGCCAGCAGTTTAGGGGTAGACAGGGCCTACGAGCAGTACTTC; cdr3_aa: CASSLGVDRAYEQYF
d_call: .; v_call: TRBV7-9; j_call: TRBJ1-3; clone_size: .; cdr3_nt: TGTGCCAGCAGCGTAGGGACCTCTGGAAACACCATATATTTT; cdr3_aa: CASSVGTSGNTIYF
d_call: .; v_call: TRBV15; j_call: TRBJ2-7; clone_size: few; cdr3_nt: TGTGCCACCAGCAGAGTTGTCGGCAGGGCAGTGGAGCAGTACTTC; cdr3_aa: CATSRVVGRAVEQYF
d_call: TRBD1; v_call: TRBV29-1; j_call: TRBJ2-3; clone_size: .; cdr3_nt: TGCAGCGTCGGGACCGGGACAGGGAACACAGATACGCAGTATTTT; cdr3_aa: CSVGTGTGNTDTQYF
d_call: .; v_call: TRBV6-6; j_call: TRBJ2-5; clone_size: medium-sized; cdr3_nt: TGTGCCAGCAGTTACGGGGACAACCAAGAGACCCAGTACTTC; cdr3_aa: CASSYGDNQETQYF
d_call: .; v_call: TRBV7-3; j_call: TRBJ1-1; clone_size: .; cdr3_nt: TGTGCCAGCAGCTTATTGCCGGGCACTGAAGCTTTCTTT; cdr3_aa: CASSLLPGTEAFF
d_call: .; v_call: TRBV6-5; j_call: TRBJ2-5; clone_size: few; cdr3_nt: TGTGCCAGCAGGAATCCGGGGGCGGGAGAGACCCAGTACTTC; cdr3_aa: CASRNPGAGETQYF
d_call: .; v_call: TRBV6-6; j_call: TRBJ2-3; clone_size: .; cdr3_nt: TGTGCCAGCAGCCCAATGGGGGCGCAAACAGATACGCAGTATTTT; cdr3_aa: CASSPMGAQTDTQYF
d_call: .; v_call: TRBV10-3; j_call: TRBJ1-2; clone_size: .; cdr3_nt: TGTGCCATCACCCCAGGGACCTATGGCTACACCTTC; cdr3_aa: CAITPGTYGYTF
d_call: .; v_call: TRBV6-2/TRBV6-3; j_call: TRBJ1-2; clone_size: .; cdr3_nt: TGTGCCAGCAGCACCCGGGGGCCGGGAGCTAACTATGGCTACACCTTC; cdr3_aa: CASSTRGPGANYGYTF
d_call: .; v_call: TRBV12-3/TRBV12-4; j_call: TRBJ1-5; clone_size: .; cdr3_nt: TGTGCCAGCAGTCCAATGGACGGGGGAATATATAGCAATCAGCCCCAGCATTTT; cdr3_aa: CASSPMDGGIYSNQPQHF
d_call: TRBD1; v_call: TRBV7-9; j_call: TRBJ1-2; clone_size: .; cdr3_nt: TGTGCCAGCAGCTCACATCAGGGGGCGGGTGGCTACACCTTC; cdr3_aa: CASSSHQGAGGYTF
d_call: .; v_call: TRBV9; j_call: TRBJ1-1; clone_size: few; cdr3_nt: TGTGCCAGCAGCGTTTTAGGAAACACTGAAGCTTTCTTT; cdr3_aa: CASSVLGNTEAFF
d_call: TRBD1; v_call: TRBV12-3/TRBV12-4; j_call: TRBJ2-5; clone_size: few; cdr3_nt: TGTGCCAGCGGATGGGGACAGAGCCAAGAGACCCAGTACTTC; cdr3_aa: CASGWGQSQETQYF
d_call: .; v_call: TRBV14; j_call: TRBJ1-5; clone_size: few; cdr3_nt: TGTGCCAGCAGCCTACAGGGAAACAATCAGCCCCAGCATTTT; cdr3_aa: CASSLQGNNQPQHF
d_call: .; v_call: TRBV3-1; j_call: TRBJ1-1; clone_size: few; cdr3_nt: TGTGCCAGCACCTCCTTGGGGGGGTACACTGAAGCTTTCTTT; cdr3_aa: CASTSLGGYTEAFF
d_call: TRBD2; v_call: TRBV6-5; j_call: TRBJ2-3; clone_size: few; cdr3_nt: TGTGCCAGCAAGGGACTAGCGGCCCTGGATACGCAGTATTTT; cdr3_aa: CASKGLAALDTQYF
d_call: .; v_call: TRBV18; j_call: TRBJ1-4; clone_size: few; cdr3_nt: TGTGCCAGCTCCCCCGGGGGGAAGAATGAAAAACTGTTTTTT; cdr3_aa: CASSPGGKNEKLFF
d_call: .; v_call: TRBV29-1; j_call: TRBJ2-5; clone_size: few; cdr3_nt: TGCAGCGTTGAAGTTTTGAATTTCCAAGAGACCCAGTACTTC; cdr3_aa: CSVEVLNFQETQYF
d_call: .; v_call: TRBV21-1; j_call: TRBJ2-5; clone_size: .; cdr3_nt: TGTGCCAGCAGTACAGGGTATTTCACGGAGACCCAGTACTTC; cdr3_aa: CASSTGYFTETQYF
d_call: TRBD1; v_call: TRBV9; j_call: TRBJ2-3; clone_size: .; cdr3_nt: TGTGCCAGCAGCGCTCGGACAGGGATCGACCCCACAGATACGCAGTATTTT; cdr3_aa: CASSARTGIDPTDTQYF
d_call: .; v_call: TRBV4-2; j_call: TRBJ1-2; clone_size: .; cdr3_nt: TGTGCCAGCAGCGGGGGGAGGGTCCGCGGCTACACCTTC; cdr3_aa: CASSGGRVRGYTF
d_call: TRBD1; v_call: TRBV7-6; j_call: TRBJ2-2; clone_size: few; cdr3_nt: TGTGCCAGCAGCTTACGGACGGGACAGAGAACCGGGGAGCTGTTTTTT; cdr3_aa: CASSLRTGQRTGELFF
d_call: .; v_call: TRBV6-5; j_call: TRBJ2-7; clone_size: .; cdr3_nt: TGTGCCAGCCAAAGGACAGATACCTACGAGCAGTACTTC; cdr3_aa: CASQRTDTYEQYF
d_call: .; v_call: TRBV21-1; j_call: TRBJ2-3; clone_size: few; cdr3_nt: TGTGCCAGCGAGGGGCAACGCACAGATACGCAGTATTTT; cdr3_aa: CASEGQRTDTQYF
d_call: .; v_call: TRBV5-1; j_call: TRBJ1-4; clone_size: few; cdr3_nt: TGCGCCAGCAGCCCCGGGACGGACGCTGAAAAACTGTTTTTT; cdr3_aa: CASSPGTDAEKLFF
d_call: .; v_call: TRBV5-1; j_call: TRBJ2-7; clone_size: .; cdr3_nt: TGCGCCAGCAGCTTCCAGGGGACCTACGAGCAGTACTTC; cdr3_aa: CASSFQGTYEQYF
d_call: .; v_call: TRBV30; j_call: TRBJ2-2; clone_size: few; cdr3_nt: TGTGCCTGGAGTGGGGGTCCCGGGGAGCTGTTTTTT; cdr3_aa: CAWSGGPGELFF
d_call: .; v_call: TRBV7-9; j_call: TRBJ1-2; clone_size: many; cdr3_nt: TGTGCCAGCAGCTTAGAAGCCTCTACCTATGGCTACACCTTC; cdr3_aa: CASSLEASTYGYTF
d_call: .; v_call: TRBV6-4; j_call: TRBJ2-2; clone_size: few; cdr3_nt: TGTGCCAGCAGTAACCTAGCTGGAGGCGGGGAGCTGTTTTTT; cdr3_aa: CASSNLAGGGELFF
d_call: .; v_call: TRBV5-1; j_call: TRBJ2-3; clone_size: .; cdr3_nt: TGCGCCAGCAGCTTATCGCGCCTCAGCACAGATACGCAGTATTTT; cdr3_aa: CASSLSRLSTDTQYF
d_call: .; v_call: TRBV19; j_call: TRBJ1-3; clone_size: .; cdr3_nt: TGTGCCAGTAGTCCCCGGGGGGACCGGTCCTCTGGAAACACCATATATTTT; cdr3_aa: CASSPRGDRSSGNTIYF
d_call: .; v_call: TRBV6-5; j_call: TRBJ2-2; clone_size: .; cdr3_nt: TGTGCCAGCTCGAGGGGAGGAGAGCTGTTTTTT; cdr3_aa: CASSRGGELFF
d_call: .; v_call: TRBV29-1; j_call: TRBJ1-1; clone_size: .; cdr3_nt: TGCAGCGTTGCCGGGGATTTCAACACTGAAGCTTTCTTT; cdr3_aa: CSVAGDFNTEAFF
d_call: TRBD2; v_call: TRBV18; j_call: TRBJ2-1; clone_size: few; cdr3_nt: TGTGCCAGCTCACCCGGGGCTAGCGGGGACAATGAGCAGTTCTTC; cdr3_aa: CASSPGASGDNEQFF
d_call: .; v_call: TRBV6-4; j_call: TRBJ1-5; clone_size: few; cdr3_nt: TGTGCCAGCAGTCAGCATTATAGCAATCAGCCCCAGCATTTT; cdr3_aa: CASSQHYSNQPQHF
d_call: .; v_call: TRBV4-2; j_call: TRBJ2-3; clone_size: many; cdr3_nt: TGTGCCAGCAGCCAAGGAGCCCCGAGCACAGATACGCAGTATTTT; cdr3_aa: CASSQGAPSTDTQYF
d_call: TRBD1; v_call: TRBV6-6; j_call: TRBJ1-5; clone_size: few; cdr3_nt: TGTGCCAGCAGTTACTCGGCAGGGGGGCAGCCCCAGCATTTT; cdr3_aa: CASSYSAGGQPQHF
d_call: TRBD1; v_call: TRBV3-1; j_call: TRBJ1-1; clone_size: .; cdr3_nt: TGTGCCAGCAGCCAAGTCCAGGGGGCTGGTGAAGCTTTCTTT; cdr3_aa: CASSQVQGAGEAFF